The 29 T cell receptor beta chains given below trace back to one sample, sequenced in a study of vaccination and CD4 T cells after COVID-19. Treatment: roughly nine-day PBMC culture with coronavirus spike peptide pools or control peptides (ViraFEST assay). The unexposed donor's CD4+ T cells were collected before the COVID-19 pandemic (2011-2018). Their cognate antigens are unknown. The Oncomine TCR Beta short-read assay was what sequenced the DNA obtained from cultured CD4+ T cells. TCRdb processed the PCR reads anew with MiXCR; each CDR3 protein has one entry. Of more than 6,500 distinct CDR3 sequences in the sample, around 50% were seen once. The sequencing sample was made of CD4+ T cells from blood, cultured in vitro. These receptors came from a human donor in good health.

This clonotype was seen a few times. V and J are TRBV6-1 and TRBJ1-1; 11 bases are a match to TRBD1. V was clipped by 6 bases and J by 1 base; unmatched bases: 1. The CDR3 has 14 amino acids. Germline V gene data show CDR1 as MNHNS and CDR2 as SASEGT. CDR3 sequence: CASRGTGGNTEAFF. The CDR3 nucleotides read TGTGCCAGCAGGGGGACAGGGGGGAACACTGAAGCTTTCTTT.

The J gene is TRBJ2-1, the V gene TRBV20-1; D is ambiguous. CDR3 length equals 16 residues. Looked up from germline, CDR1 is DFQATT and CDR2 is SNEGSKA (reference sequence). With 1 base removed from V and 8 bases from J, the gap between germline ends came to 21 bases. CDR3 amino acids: CSARGSIWDPADEQFF. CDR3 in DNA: TGCAGTGCTAGAGGGTCGATTTGGGATCCGGCGGATGAGCAGTTCTTC.

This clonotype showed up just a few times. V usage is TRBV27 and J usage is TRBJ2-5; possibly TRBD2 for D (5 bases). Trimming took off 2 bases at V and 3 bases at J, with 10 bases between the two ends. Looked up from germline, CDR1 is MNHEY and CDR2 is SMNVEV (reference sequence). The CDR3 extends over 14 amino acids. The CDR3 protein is CASSLVFGKETQYF. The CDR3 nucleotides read TGTGCCAGCAGTTTAGTGTTCGGGAAAGAGACCCAGTACTTC.

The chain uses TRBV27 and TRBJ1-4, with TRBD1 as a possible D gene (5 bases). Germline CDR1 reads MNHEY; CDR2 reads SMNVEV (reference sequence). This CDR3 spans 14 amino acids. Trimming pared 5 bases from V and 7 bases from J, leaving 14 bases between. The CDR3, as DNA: TGTGCCAGCAGTCCATCCCGCAGGGTTGAAAAACTGTTTTTT. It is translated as CASSPSRRVEKLFF.

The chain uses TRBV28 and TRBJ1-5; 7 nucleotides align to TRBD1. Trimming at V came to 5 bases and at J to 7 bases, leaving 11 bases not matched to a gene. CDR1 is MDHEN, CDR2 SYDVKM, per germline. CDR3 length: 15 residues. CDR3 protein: CASSQQTTGQQPQHF. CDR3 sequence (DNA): TGTGCCAGCAGTCAACAAACGACAGGGCAACAGCCCCAGCATTTT.

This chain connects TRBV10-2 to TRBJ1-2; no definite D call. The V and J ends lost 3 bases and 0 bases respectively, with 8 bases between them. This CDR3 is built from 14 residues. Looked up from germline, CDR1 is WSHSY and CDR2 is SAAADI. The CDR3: CASSDGRANYGYTF. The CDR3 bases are TGCGCCAGCAGTGACGGCCGCGCTAACTATGGCTACACCTTC.

The CDR3 DNA follows: TGTGCCAGCAGAACGGGACATCAAGAGACCCAGTACTTC. Translation: CASRTGHQETQYF. V gene TRBV6-2 or TRBV6-3 combines with J gene TRBJ2-5; D might be TRBD1 (6 bases). Germline CDR1 and CDR2: MNHEY and SVGEGT. The CDR3 is 13 amino acids. The ends were cut back, 6 bases at V and 2 bases at J, with 10 bases in the middle.

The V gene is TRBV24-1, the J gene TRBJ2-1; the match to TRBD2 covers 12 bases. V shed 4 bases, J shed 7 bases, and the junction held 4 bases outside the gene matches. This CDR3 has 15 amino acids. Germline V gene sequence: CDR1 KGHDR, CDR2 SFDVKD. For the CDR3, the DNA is TGTGCCACCAGTGAAACTAGCGGGAGGAATAATGAGCAGTTCTTC. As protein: CATSETSGRNNEQFF.

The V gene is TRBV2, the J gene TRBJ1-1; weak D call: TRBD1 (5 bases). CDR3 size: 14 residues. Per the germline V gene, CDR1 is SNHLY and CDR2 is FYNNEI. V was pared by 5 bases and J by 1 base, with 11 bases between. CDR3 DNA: TGTGCCAGCAGTAGGAAGGGGTGGAACACTGAAGCTTTCTTT. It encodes CASSRKGWNTEAFF.

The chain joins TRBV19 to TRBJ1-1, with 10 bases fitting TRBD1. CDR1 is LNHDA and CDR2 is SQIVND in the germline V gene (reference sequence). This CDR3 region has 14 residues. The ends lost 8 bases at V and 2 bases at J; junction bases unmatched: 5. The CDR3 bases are TGTGCCAGTCGAGGGACAGGGGTCAACACTGAAGCTTTCTTT. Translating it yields CASRGTGVNTEAFF.

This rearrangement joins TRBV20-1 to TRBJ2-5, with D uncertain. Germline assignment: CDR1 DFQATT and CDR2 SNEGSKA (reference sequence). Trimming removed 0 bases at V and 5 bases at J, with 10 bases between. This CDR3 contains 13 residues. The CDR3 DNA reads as TGCAGTGCTAGAGATCAAACATGGGAGACCCAGTACTTC. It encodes CSARDQTWETQYF.

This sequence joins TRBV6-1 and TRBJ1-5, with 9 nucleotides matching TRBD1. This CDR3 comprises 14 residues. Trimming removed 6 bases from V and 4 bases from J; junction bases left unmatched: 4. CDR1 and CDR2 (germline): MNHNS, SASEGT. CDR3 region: CASRPDRGNQPQHF. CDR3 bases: TGTGCCAGCAGACCGGACAGGGGTAATCAGCCCCAGCATTTT.

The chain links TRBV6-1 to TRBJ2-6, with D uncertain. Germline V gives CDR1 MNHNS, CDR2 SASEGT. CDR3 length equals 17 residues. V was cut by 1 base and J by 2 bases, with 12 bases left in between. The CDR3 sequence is CASSEGVRVAGANVLTF. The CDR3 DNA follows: TGTGCCAGCAGTGAAGGAGTACGGGTGGCTGGGGCCAACGTCCTGACTTTC.

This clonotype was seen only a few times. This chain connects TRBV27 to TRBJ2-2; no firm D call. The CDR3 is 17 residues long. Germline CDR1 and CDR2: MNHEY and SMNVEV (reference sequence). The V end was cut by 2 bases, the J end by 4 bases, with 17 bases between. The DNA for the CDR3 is TGTGCCAGCAGTTTAGATTCTAGGTTCTGGGTCACCGGGGAGCTGTTTTTT. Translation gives CASSLDSRFWVTGELFF.

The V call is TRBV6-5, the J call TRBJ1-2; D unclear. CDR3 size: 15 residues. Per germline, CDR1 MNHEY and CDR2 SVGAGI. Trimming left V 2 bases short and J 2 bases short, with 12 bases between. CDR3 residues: CASSYNTGWNYGYTF. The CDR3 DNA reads TGTGCCAGCAGTTACAACACCGGCTGGAACTATGGCTACACCTTC.

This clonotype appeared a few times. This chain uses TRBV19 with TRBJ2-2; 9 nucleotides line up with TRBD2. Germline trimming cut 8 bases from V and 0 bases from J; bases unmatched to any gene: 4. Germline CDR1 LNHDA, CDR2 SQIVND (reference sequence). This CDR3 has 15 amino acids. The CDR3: CASQERGANTGELFF. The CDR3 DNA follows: TGTGCCAGTCAGGAGCGGGGGGCGAACACCGGGGAGCTGTTTTTT.

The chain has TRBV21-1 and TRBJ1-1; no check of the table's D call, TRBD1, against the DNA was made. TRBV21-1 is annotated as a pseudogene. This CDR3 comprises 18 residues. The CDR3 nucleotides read TGTGCCAGCAGCAAAGGTTCGTTCCGGGGGTTTGGGTGTTCTGAAGCTTTCTTT. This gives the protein CASSKGSFRGFGCSEAFF.

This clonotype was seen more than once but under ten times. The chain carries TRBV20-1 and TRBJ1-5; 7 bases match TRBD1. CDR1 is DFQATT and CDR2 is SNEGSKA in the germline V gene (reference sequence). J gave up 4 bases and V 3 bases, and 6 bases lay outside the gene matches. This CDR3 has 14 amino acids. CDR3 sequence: CSARRGGRNQPQHF. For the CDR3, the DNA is TGCAGTGCTAGGAGAGGGGGCCGGAATCAGCCCCAGCATTTT.

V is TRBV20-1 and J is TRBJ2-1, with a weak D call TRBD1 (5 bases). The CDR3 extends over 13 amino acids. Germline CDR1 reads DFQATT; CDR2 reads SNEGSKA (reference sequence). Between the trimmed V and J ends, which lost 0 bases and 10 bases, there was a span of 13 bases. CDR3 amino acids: CSARDQGLREQFF. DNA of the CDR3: TGCAGTGCTAGAGATCAGGGCCTCAGGGAGCAGTTCTTC.

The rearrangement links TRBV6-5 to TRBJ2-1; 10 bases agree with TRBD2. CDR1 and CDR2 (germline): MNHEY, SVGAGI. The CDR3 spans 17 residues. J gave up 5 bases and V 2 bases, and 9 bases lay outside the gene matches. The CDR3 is CASSYRVAGGGNNEQFF. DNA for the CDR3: TGTGCCAGCAGTTACCGTGTAGCGGGAGGAGGTAACAATGAGCAGTTCTTC.

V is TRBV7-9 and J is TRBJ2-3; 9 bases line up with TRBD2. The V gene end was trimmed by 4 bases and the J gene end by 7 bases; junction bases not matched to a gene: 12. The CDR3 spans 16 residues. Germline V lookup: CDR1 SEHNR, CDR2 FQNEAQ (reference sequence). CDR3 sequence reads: CASSSGLARPSYTQYF. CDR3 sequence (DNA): TGTGCCAGCAGCTCGGGACTAGCCCGACCCTCCTATACGCAGTATTTT.

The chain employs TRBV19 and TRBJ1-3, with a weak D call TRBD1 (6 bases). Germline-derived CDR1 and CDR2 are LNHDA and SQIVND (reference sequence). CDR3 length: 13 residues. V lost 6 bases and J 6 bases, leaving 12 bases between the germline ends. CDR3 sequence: CASRRDNENTIYF. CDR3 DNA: TGTGCCAGTAGAAGGGACAACGAAAACACCATATATTTT. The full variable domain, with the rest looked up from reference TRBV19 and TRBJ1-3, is DGGITQSPKYLFRKEGQNVTLSCEQNLNHDAMYWYRQDPGQGLRLIYYSQIVNDFQKGDIAEGYSVSREKKESFPLTVTSAQKNPTAFYLCASRRDNENTIYFGEGSWLTVV.

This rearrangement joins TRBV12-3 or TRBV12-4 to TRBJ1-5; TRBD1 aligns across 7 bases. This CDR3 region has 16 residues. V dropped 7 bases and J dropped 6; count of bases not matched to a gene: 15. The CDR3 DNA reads TGTGCCAGCACCCACTCCAATACAGGGGCAGGTCAGCCCCAGCATTTT. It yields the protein CASTHSNTGAGQPQHF.

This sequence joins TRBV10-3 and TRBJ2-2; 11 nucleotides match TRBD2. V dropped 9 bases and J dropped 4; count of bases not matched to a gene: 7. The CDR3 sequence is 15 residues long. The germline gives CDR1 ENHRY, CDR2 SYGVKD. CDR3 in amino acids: CAMNGTSGVTGELFF. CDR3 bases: TGTGCCATGAACGGGACTAGCGGAGTCACCGGGGAGCTGTTTTTT.

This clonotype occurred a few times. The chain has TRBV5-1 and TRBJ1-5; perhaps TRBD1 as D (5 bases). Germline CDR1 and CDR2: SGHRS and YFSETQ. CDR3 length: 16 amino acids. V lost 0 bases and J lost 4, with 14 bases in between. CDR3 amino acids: CASSLGPATDNQPQHF. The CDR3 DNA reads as TGCGCCAGCAGCTTGGGCCCAGCGACAGATAATCAGCCCCAGCATTTT.

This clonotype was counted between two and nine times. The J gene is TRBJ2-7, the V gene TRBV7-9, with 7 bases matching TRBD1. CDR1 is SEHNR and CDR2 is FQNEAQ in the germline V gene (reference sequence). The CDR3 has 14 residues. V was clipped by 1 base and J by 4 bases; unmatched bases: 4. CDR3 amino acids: CASSLGGGAYEQYF. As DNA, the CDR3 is TGTGCCAGCAGCTTAGGAGGGGGCGCATACGAGCAGTACTTC.

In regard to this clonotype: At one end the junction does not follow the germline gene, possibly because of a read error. The CDR3 loop is CASSLDSTDTQYF. The CDR3 bases are TGTGCCAGCAGCCTAGACAGCACAGATACGCAGTATTTT. The chain uses TRBV11-3 and TRBJ2-3; D remains unclear. Germline-derived CDR1 and CDR2 are SGHNT and YENEEA. The CDR3 contains 13 residues.

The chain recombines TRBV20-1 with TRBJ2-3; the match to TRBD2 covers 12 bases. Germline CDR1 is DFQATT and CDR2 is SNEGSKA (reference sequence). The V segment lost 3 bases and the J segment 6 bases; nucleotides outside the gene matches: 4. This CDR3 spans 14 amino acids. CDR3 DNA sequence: TGCAGTGCTAGTGCCCTAGCGGGAGGGGATACGCAGTATTTT. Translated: CSASALAGGDTQYF.

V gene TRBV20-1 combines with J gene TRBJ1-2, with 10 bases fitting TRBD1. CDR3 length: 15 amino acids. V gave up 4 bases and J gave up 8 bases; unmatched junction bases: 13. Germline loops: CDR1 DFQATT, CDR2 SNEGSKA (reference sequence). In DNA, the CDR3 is TGCAGTGCTATCGGACAGGGGGGCTTGAGCTGGGGCTACACCTTC. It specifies CSAIGQGGLSWGYTF.